The source of this T cell receptor (beta chain) is a study of human CD8 memory T cell subsets. Study-level results: Clonotypes that made up the stem-like memory T cell repertoire overlapped minimally with the precursor exhausted T cell repertoire.

Germline V CDR1 and CDR2: MDHEN, SYDVKM. CDR3 length: 15 amino acids. Of note for this clonotype: Its antigen is still unknown.

UMI-labeled 5' RACE produced the TCR beta libraries. Reanalyzing the 5' RACE reads, TCRdb keeps one entry per CDR3 protein, without DNA. This sample contains roughly 6,800 distinct CDR3 sequences. Isolation of the PBMC, which involved density gradient separation, used buffy coats from healthy donors. The authors enriched total CD8+ T cells by negative magnetic separation. The receptor comes from a human donor in good health. This chain joins TRBV28 and TRBJ2-3; the D call from TCRdb, TRBD2, cannot be confirmed without DNA. Material: CD8+ T cells from PBMCs. This chain's CDR3 is CASSFTGLSSDTQYF.